This T cell receptor beta chain was sequenced in a study of shared clonotypes between healthy human individuals. Study conclusions and caveats: Larger estimated richness was generally recorded for naive subsets relative to memory subsets.

With respect to this clone: As yet, its antigen is unknown.

TCRdb keeps only in-frame clones here, not all; method: immunoSEQ multiplex PCR. The sample lists around 2.3 million clones, almost 96% occurring once. J was trimmed by 5 bases and V by 3 bases; bases with no gene match: 9. The CDR3 spans 15 residues. CDR1 is GTSNPN, CDR2 SVGIG, per germline (reference sequence). This clonotype was sampled from a man between 18 and 35 years old in good health. V and J are TRBV30 and TRBJ2-5, with 10 bases fitting TRBD1. Sequencing was carried out using naive CD4+ T cells sorted from blood. Documented subset: CD45RA+ positively selected. CDR3 sequence: CAWSHGDRGRETQYF. CDR3 DNA sequence: TGTGCCTGGAGCCACGGGGACAGGGGCCGTGAGACCCAGTACTTC.